A selection of T cell receptor beta chains follows, all from one sample in a study of metastatic and nonmetastatic thyroid tumors. TCRdb re-called clones via MiXCR from the PCR reads. The sample includes under 95,000 clones, about 13% of them seen just once. Sample: blood. The receptors here all came from a female donor with papillary thyroid cancer or a benign thyroid nodule (not recorded which). Some clones in this sample may be carry-over from other donors' samples. Both conserved end residues are part of each CDR3. Fields, in order: D gene, J gene, clone size, V gene, CDR3 DNA, CDR3 protein. The D gene is left open where the match is weak. A clone size is listed for some rows: how often the clone was seen (once, few, many), or a class if it is expanded.

D gene: TRBD2; J gene: TRBJ2-1; clone size: many; V gene: TRBV9; CDR3 DNA: TGTGCCAGCAGCGCCTCCAGACTAGCGGGAGACACAGATGAGCAGTTCTTC; CDR3 protein: CASSASRLAGDTDEQFF
D gene: .; J gene: TRBJ2-1; clone size: many; V gene: TRBV12-3/TRBV12-4; CDR3 DNA: TGTGCCAGCAGATCCAGTTACAATGAGCAGTTCTTC; CDR3 protein: CASRSSYNEQFF
D gene: .; J gene: TRBJ1-3; clone size: many; V gene: TRBV7-9; CDR3 DNA: TGTGCCAGCAGCCCCCGAACACAAAACACCATATATTTT; CDR3 protein: CASSPRTQNTIYF
D gene: TRBD1; J gene: TRBJ1-2; clone size: many; V gene: TRBV7-8; CDR3 DNA: TGTGCCAGCAGCTTAGCGCAACCAGGGGGCGCATATGGCTACACCTTC; CDR3 protein: CASSLAQPGGAYGYTF
D gene: TRBD2; J gene: TRBJ2-3; clone size: many; V gene: TRBV12-3/TRBV12-4; CDR3 DNA: TGTGCCAGCAATACCGGGACTAGCGGGAGTTCGAATACGCAGTATTTT; CDR3 protein: CASNTGTSGSSNTQYF
D gene: .; J gene: TRBJ1-1; clone size: few; V gene: TRBV6-1; CDR3 DNA: TGTGCCAGCAGTTTAGTTGAAAGCACTGAAGCTTTCTTT; CDR3 protein: CASSLVESTEAFF
D gene: TRBD2; J gene: TRBJ2-7; clone size: many; V gene: TRBV12-3/TRBV12-4; CDR3 DNA: TGTGCCAGCAGTTTATCTAGCGGGGTTAGCTCCTACGAGCAGTACTTC; CDR3 protein: CASSLSSGVSSYEQYF
D gene: .; J gene: TRBJ1-1; clone size: .; V gene: TRBV2; CDR3 DNA: TGTGCCAGCACCCACCCCACTGAAGCTTTCTTT; CDR3 protein: CASTHPTEAFF
D gene: .; J gene: TRBJ1-5; clone size: many; V gene: TRBV12-3/TRBV12-4; CDR3 DNA: TGTGCCAGCAGTTTTAGGGTGAGTCAGCCCCAGCATTTT; CDR3 protein: CASSFRVSQPQHF
D gene: TRBD2; J gene: TRBJ2-1; clone size: many; V gene: TRBV20-1; CDR3 DNA: TGCAGTGCTAGACGACCGGGACTAGCTATTTCCTACAATGAGCAGTTCTTC; CDR3 protein: CSARRPGLAISYNEQFF
D gene: TRBD1; J gene: TRBJ1-4; clone size: few; V gene: TRBV28; CDR3 DNA: TGTGCCAGCAGCTCACCGGGGACAGCTAATGAAAAACTGTTTTTT; CDR3 protein: CASSSPGTANEKLFF
D gene: TRBD2; J gene: TRBJ2-7; clone size: many; V gene: TRBV4-1; CDR3 DNA: TGCGCCAGCAGCCAAGAAAGTGATGTGACTAGCGGGAGCTTTTCCTACGAGCAGTACTTC; CDR3 protein: CASSQESDVTSGSFSYEQYF
D gene: .; J gene: TRBJ2-3; clone size: many; V gene: TRBV5-1; CDR3 DNA: TGCGCCAGCAGCCCGAGAGGGTCAGATACGCAGTATTTT; CDR3 protein: CASSPRGSDTQYF
D gene: .; J gene: TRBJ2-1; clone size: many; V gene: TRBV3-1; CDR3 DNA: TGTGCCAGCAGCCAAGACGACCTATTAAGGGATGAGCAGTTCTTC; CDR3 protein: CASSQDDLLRDEQFF
D gene: .; J gene: TRBJ2-7; clone size: .; V gene: TRBV28; CDR3 DNA: TGTGCCATCTCCAGGTGTTACTACGAGCAGTACTTC; CDR3 protein: CAISRCYYEQYF
D gene: .; J gene: TRBJ2-7; clone size: many; V gene: TRBV5-1; CDR3 DNA: TGCGCCAGCAGTTCCCATCCTGCCTCGGAGCAGTACTTC; CDR3 protein: CASSSHPASEQYF
D gene: .; J gene: TRBJ2-7; clone size: .; V gene: TRBV6-1; CDR3 DNA: TGTGTCAGCAGCCCGACAGATGGTCTTTACGAGCAGTACTTC; CDR3 protein: CVSSPTDGLYEQYF
D gene: .; J gene: TRBJ1-1; clone size: many; V gene: TRBV28; CDR3 DNA: TGTGCCAGCAGTTTAGCCTACACTGAAGCTTTCTTT; CDR3 protein: CASSLAYTEAFF
D gene: .; J gene: TRBJ1-5; clone size: many; V gene: TRBV20-1; CDR3 DNA: TGCAGTGCTAGGCCAGACAGCAATCAGCCCCAGCATTTT; CDR3 protein: CSARPDSNQPQHF
D gene: .; J gene: TRBJ2-7; clone size: many; V gene: TRBV7-2; CDR3 DNA: TGTGCCAGCAGCCCCCCCTACGAGCAGTACTTC; CDR3 protein: CASSPPYEQYF
D gene: TRBD2; J gene: TRBJ2-7; clone size: many; V gene: TRBV5-1; CDR3 DNA: TGCGCCAGCAGCACCAATCTAGCGGGAGTAAACGAGCAGTACTTC; CDR3 protein: CASSTNLAGVNEQYF
D gene: .; J gene: TRBJ2-3; clone size: many; V gene: TRBV10-3; CDR3 DNA: TGTGCCATCAGTGAATCAGGGGCTAGCACAGATACGCAGTATTTT; CDR3 protein: CAISESGASTDTQYF
D gene: .; J gene: TRBJ1-2; clone size: many; V gene: TRBV28; CDR3 DNA: TGTGCCAGCAGTTTGGGGGGCACGACGCTTAATGGCTACACCTTC; CDR3 protein: CASSLGGTTLNGYTF
D gene: TRBD1; J gene: TRBJ2-1; clone size: many; V gene: TRBV6-2/TRBV6-3; CDR3 DNA: TGTGCCAGCCGACAGGGCTACAATGAGCAGTTCTTC; CDR3 protein: CASRQGYNEQFF
D gene: .; J gene: TRBJ2-2; clone size: many; V gene: TRBV12-3/TRBV12-4; CDR3 DNA: TGTGCCAGCAGTTTTTACACCGGGACGCAGAACACCGGGGAGCTGTTTTTT; CDR3 protein: CASSFYTGTQNTGELFF
D gene: .; J gene: TRBJ2-7; clone size: .; V gene: TRBV5-1; CDR3 DNA: TGCGCCAGCAGCCGGGACGGAAGTGGAGAGCAGTACTTC; CDR3 protein: CASSRDGSGEQYF
D gene: .; J gene: TRBJ2-7; clone size: .; V gene: TRBV7-9; CDR3 DNA: TGTGCCAGCAGCTTTCCCGCCGGTTCCTACGAGCAGTACTTC; CDR3 protein: CASSFPAGSYEQYF
D gene: .; J gene: TRBJ1-5; clone size: few; V gene: TRBV4-1; CDR3 DNA: TGCGCCAGCAGCCAAGCTTGGGGCAATCAGCCCCAGCATTTT; CDR3 protein: CASSQAWGNQPQHF
D gene: .; J gene: TRBJ1-6; clone size: many; V gene: TRBV7-2; CDR3 DNA: TGTGCCAGCAGCTTAGACATACCCAATTCACCCCTCCACTTT; CDR3 protein: CASSLDIPNSPLHF
D gene: .; J gene: TRBJ2-3; clone size: many; V gene: TRBV6-2/TRBV6-3; CDR3 DNA: TGTGCCAGCAGTTACTCGCGCAGATCTAGCCCAGATACGCAGTATTTT; CDR3 protein: CASSYSRRSSPDTQYF
D gene: TRBD1; J gene: TRBJ1-1; clone size: many; V gene: TRBV20-1; CDR3 DNA: TGCAGTGCTCCCGGGACAGGGTGGGGGAACACTGAAGCTTTCTTT; CDR3 protein: CSAPGTGWGNTEAFF
D gene: TRBD1; J gene: TRBJ2-5; clone size: many; V gene: TRBV18; CDR3 DNA: TGTGCCAGCTCACAGCGGACAGGGGTACAAGAGACCCAGTACTTC; CDR3 protein: CASSQRTGVQETQYF
D gene: .; J gene: TRBJ1-1; clone size: many; V gene: TRBV5-1; CDR3 DNA: TGCGCCAGCAGCTTGGACCCAGGGAAGAACACTGAAGCTTTCTTT; CDR3 protein: CASSLDPGKNTEAFF
D gene: .; J gene: TRBJ2-3; clone size: many; V gene: TRBV30; CDR3 DNA: TGTGCCTGGAGTAGTCCCAGCACAGATACGCAGTATTTT; CDR3 protein: CAWSSPSTDTQYF
D gene: .; J gene: TRBJ2-7; clone size: many; V gene: TRBV6-1; CDR3 DNA: TGTGCCAGCAGTGCCCTGGTTGCGGGCTACGAGCAGTACTTC; CDR3 protein: CASSALVAGYEQYF
D gene: .; J gene: TRBJ1-4; clone size: many; V gene: TRBV11-2; CDR3 DNA: TGTGCCAGCAGCTCCCGACAGGCAACTAATGAAAAACTGTTTTTT; CDR3 protein: CASSSRQATNEKLFF
D gene: .; J gene: TRBJ2-1; clone size: many; V gene: TRBV19; CDR3 DNA: TGTGCCAGTAGTACCGAAAGGAGACAGAAAGAGCAGTTCTTC; CDR3 protein: CASSTERRQKEQFF
D gene: .; J gene: TRBJ2-2; clone size: .; V gene: TRBV7-2; CDR3 DNA: TGTGCCAGCAGCTTAGTAGTTTTGGGGTCCGGGGAGCTGTTTTTT; CDR3 protein: CASSLVVLGSGELFF
D gene: .; J gene: TRBJ2-3; clone size: many; V gene: TRBV6-1; CDR3 DNA: TGTGCCAGCAGTGACGGTAGCGGTAGCACAGATACGCAGTATTTT; CDR3 protein: CASSDGSGSTDTQYF
D gene: .; J gene: TRBJ2-7; clone size: .; V gene: TRBV12-3/TRBV12-4; CDR3 DNA: TGTGCCAGCAGTGTACAGGGCTCCGAGCAGTACTTC; CDR3 protein: CASSVQGSEQYF
D gene: TRBD1; J gene: TRBJ1-2; clone size: many; V gene: TRBV4-1; CDR3 DNA: TGCGCCAGCAGCCAAGCCCGGACAGGACCCCTCTATGGCTACACCTTC; CDR3 protein: CASSQARTGPLYGYTF
D gene: .; J gene: TRBJ2-1; clone size: many; V gene: TRBV7-9; CDR3 DNA: TGTGCCAGCCGCCCGGTGGGCTCCTACAATGAGCAGTTCTTC; CDR3 protein: CASRPVGSYNEQFF
D gene: .; J gene: TRBJ2-4; clone size: many; V gene: TRBV2; CDR3 DNA: TGTGCCAGCAGTACCGGGACAATCAAAAACATTCAGTACTTC; CDR3 protein: CASSTGTIKNIQYF
D gene: TRBD2; J gene: TRBJ2-2; clone size: many; V gene: TRBV28; CDR3 DNA: TGTGCCAGCAGTTTAAGAGCGGGAGGGGCCACCGGGGAGCTGTTTTTT; CDR3 protein: CASSLRAGGATGELFF
D gene: .; J gene: TRBJ2-7; clone size: .; V gene: TRBV20-1; CDR3 DNA: TGCAGTGCTAGAGTCTTCGCGGGAAAATCCTACGAGCAGTGCTTC; CDR3 protein: CSARVFAGKSYEQCF
D gene: .; J gene: TRBJ2-1; clone size: few; V gene: TRBV29-1; CDR3 DNA: TGCAGCGTTGAAGACTACAATGAGCAGTTCTTC; CDR3 protein: CSVEDYNEQFF
D gene: .; J gene: TRBJ2-6; clone size: .; V gene: TRBV30; CDR3 DNA: TGTGCCTGTAAGTCTGGGGCCAACGTCCTGACTTTC; CDR3 protein: CACKSGANVLTF
D gene: .; J gene: TRBJ1-4; clone size: .; V gene: TRBV30; CDR3 DNA: TGTGCCTGGAACCTAGGACGTCTTCATGAAAAACTGTTTTTT; CDR3 protein: CAWNLGRLHEKLFF
D gene: .; J gene: TRBJ2-2; clone size: few; V gene: TRBV6-2/TRBV6-3; CDR3 DNA: TGTGCCAGCAAGGGGCGAGACACCGGGGAGCTGTTTTTT; CDR3 protein: CASKGRDTGELFF
D gene: TRBD1; J gene: TRBJ2-1; clone size: many; V gene: TRBV13; CDR3 DNA: TGTGCCAGCAGCTTAGCCCTGGACAGGGCGCAGTTCTTC; CDR3 protein: CASSLALDRAQFF
D gene: TRBD1; J gene: TRBJ1-5; clone size: many; V gene: TRBV6-1; CDR3 DNA: TGTGCCACATCTCAGGGGGCAAGCAATCAGCCCCAGCATTTT; CDR3 protein: CATSQGASNQPQHF
D gene: .; J gene: TRBJ1-5; clone size: many; V gene: TRBV6-2/TRBV6-3; CDR3 DNA: TGTGCCAGCAGTCGTCGGGCACCCGGGGGAGGTCAGCCCCAGCATTTT; CDR3 protein: CASSRRAPGGGQPQHF
D gene: .; J gene: TRBJ2-3; clone size: many; V gene: TRBV11-2; CDR3 DNA: TGTGCCAGCAGCCCCGACAGTGGGGGGTTCACAGATACGCAGTATTTT; CDR3 protein: CASSPDSGGFTDTQYF
D gene: TRBD2; J gene: TRBJ2-3; clone size: many; V gene: TRBV12-3/TRBV12-4; CDR3 DNA: TGTGCCAGCAGTTTACTAGCGGGAGGACCTAGCACAGATACGCAGTATTTT; CDR3 protein: CASSLLAGGPSTDTQYF
D gene: TRBD1; J gene: TRBJ2-5; clone size: many; V gene: TRBV30; CDR3 DNA: TGTGCCTGGAGTGGGAGGACAGGGGGCAACCAAGAGACCCAGTACTTC; CDR3 protein: CAWSGRTGGNQETQYF